This T cell receptor beta chain derives from a study of T cells in Graves' hyperthyroidism and ophthalmopathy. Amplification of TCR beta CDR3 regions used RNA as the template. HTBI primers were the set used in a first-round RT-PCR of the TCR CDR3. TCRdb analysed the multiplex PCR reads with MiXCR anew, one entry per CDR3 protein. The table lists 300,000 to 400,000 distinct CDR3 sequences, around 20% of them singletons. Lactation, pregnancy, other autoimmune disease or uncontrolled infection led to exclusion of patients. The study's findings and limits: Ophthalmopathy was predicted by the model a median of approximately six months ahead of onset. Most expanded thyroid clonotypes above 0.001 also appeared in blood. A 13 V-J model separated ophthalmopathy from stable hyperthyroidism.

Only a few counts were recorded for this clonotype. Its antigen is currently unknown. Losses at the gene ends were 0 bases for V and 9 bases for J; bases not matched to a gene: 7. The CDR3 loop spans 15 amino acids. Germline values: CDR1 SGDLS, CDR2 YYNGEE. V is TRBV9 and J is TRBJ2-1, with TRBD2 matching 9 bases. Source material: blood. This TCR derives from a woman aged 50 to 65 with Graves' hyperthyroidism. CDR3 coding DNA: TGTGCCAGCAGCGTAGAGGCTAGCGGGATTGGTGAGCAGTTCTTC. Translating gives CASSVEASGIGEQFF.